This record looks at one TCR beta chain sequence and its context. This may be a read error: a much more frequent sequence differs by one nucleotide. This CDR3 spans 15 amino acids. V lost 2 bases to trimming and J lost 4 bases, with 14 bases between them. Germline CDR1 and CDR2: MGHDK and SYGVNS. Patients were aged 18 to 65, had disease duration under 2 months, and had newly diagnosed hyperthyroidism. For the diagnoses, clinical symptoms, serum thyroxine and TRAb, thyroid ultrasound and orbital computed tomography were used. Using RNA transcripts as the source, TCR beta CDR3 regions were amplified. First-round RT-PCR of the TCR CDR3 relied on the HTBI primer set. TCRdb ran MiXCR on the multiplex PCR reads and lists one entry per CDR3 protein. The profile shows around 800,000 distinct CDR3 sequences, 35% to 45% of them singletons. This sample is drawn from a study of T cells in Graves' hyperthyroidism and ophthalmopathy. Whole-study context: The authors collected peripheral blood at initial diagnosis, before any treatment.

The source material was blood. This TCR was sampled from a man aged 18 to 35 with Graves' hyperthyroidism. The chain recombines TRBV25-1 with TRBJ1-1; D remains unclear. CDR3 coding DNA: TGTGCCAGCAGTGAAGCGGGCAGAATGAGCACTGAAGCTTTCTTT. The encoded protein is CASSEAGRMSTEAFF.